Below are 6 T cell receptor beta chains sequenced from a single sample in a study of PD-1 blockade in mismatch repair-deficient tumors. Assay: immunoSEQ multiplex PCR; the TCRdb copy retains only in-frame clones and omits some. The sample includes tens of thousands of clones, around 85% of them seen just once. The sample was peripheral blood, taken 12 weeks after starting pembrolizumab. These receptors originate from an adult with mismatch repair-deficient cancer.

The rearrangement joins TRBV19 to TRBJ1-1, with 10 bases lining up with TRBD1. J was trimmed by 4 bases and V by 5 bases; bases with no gene match: 7. From germline, CDR1 is LNHDA and CDR2 SQIVND (reference sequence). This CDR3 spans 15 amino acids. CDR3 nucleotide sequence: TGTGCCAGTAGTGAGGACGGGACAGGGGCCACTGAAGCTTTCTTT. Its translation: CASSEDGTGATEAFF.

The chain carries TRBV30 and TRBJ1-3; tentatively, D is TRBD1 (5 bases). The CDR3 contains 13 residues. Trimming left V 2 bases short and J 9 bases short, with 14 bases between. The germline gives CDR1 GTSNPN, CDR2 SVGIG (reference sequence). The CDR3: CAWSFGTFSTIYF. CDR3 nucleotide sequence: TGTGCCTGGAGTTTCGGGACGTTCAGCACCATATATTTT.

This CDR3 is CASSSPGQGMAGELFF. The CDR3 DNA sequence: TGTGCCAGCAGTTCTCCGGGACAGGGGATGGCCGGGGAGCTGTTTTTT. The chain is built from TRBV6-5 and TRBJ2-2; 10 positions agree with TRBD1. Per the germline V gene, CDR1 is MNHEY and CDR2 is SVGAGI. J gave up 6 bases and V 4 bases, and 8 bases lay outside the gene matches. CDR3 length: 16 residues.

The chain is built from TRBV5-1 and TRBJ2-5; D ambiguous. Germline V gives CDR1 SGHRS, CDR2 YFSETQ. The CDR3 is 14 amino acids. V shed 0 bases and J shed 1 base, with 7 bases lying between them. Here the CDR3 DNA reads TGCGCCAGCAGCTTGGGAAGTTTCCAAGAGACCCAGTACTTC. Protein: CASSLGSFQETQYF.

The chain employs TRBV28 and TRBJ1-5; D possibly corresponds to TRBD1 (6 bases). CDR1 is MDHEN and CDR2 is SYDVKM in the germline V gene. The CDR3 spans 14 residues. Trimming cost V 8 bases and J 6 bases, with 17 bases left between them. The CDR3: CASRVRAQGQPQHF. CDR3 in DNA: TGTGCCAGCCGAGTCAGGGCACAGGGTCAGCCCCAGCATTTT.

This clone was detected once. The chain carries TRBV6-6 and TRBJ2-1; the match to TRBD2 covers 10 bases. V shed 6 bases, J shed 7 bases, and the junction held 12 bases outside the gene matches. This CDR3 has 16 amino acids. CDR1 and CDR2 from the germline V gene are MNHNY and SVGAGI (reference sequence). The CDR3 sequence is CASRIGASGSMNEQFF. The CDR3 bases are TGTGCCAGCAGGATAGGGGCTAGCGGGAGTATGAATGAGCAGTTCTTC.